These 25 T cell receptor beta chains were sequenced from one sample in a study of T cells after yellow fever vaccination. TCRdb re-called the 5' RACE reads through MiXCR, storing one row per CDR3 protein. The sample lists roughly 250,000 distinct CDR3 sequences; approximately 12% were seen once. The sequencing here drew on CD4+ T cells sorted from PBMCs, taken 45 days after the yellow fever booster vaccination. All receptors come from a man aged 25 to 40 who received the YFV17D yellow fever vaccine.

This clonotype was seen only a few times. The J gene is TRBJ2-3, the V gene TRBV5-1; D could derive from TRBD1 or TRBD2 (6 bases each). The CDR3 extends over 17 amino acids. Germline V gives CDR1 SGHRS, CDR2 YFSETQ. V was trimmed by 0 bases and J by 2 bases, leaving 16 bases between them. CDR3: CASSLALGGGSTDTQYF. The CDR3 DNA reads TGCGCCAGCAGCTTGGCCTTAGGGGGAGGTTCCACAGATACGCAGTATTTT.

This chain joins TRBV7-8 and TRBJ1-5; D uncertain. Germline V gene data show CDR1 as SGHVS and CDR2 as FQNEAQ. The CDR3 is 14 amino acids. V was cut by 1 base and J by 5 bases, with 9 bases left in between. The CDR3 reads CASSLDWADQPQHF. The CDR3 nucleotides read TGTGCCAGCAGCTTAGATTGGGCCGATCAGCCCCAGCATTTT.

This chain connects TRBV4-3 to TRBJ1-1, with 7 bases that match TRBD1. Per germline, CDR1 LGHNA and CDR2 YSLEER. The trim removed 4 bases at V and 4 bases at J, leaving 6 bases unmatched. CDR3 length equals 14 residues. For the CDR3, the DNA is TGCGCCAGCAGCCGGAAGACAGGGAGCACTGAAGCTTTCTTT. Its translation: CASSRKTGSTEAFF.

This clonotype was detected only a few times. The genes are TRBV6-5 and TRBJ2-5; 9 bases are shared with TRBD2. The CDR3 has 16 amino acids. The junction had 13 bases not matched to a gene; V was cut back by 4 bases and J by 7 bases. CDR1 and CDR2 (germline): MNHEY, SVGAGI. CDR3 sequence reads: CASSFPGREGQGTQYF. The CDR3 DNA follows: TGTGCCAGCAGTTTCCCGGGGCGGGAGGGCCAGGGGACCCAGTACTTC.

In this sample, this clonotype turned up a few times. The chain carries TRBV6-1 and TRBJ2-3; maybe TRBD1 (5 bases). This CDR3 has 12 residues. V lost 8 bases and J lost 6, with 12 bases in between. CDR1 MNHNS and CDR2 SASEGT come from the germline V gene. In DNA, the CDR3 is TGTGCCAGCCCGTCCCCAGGGGATACGCAGTATTTT. Residues: CASPSPGDTQYF.

This clonotype was seen more than once but under ten times. This rearrangement joins TRBV5-1 to TRBJ2-1; D gene uncertain. The CDR3 contains 15 residues. CDR1 and CDR2 from the germline V gene are SGHRS and YFSETQ. Trimming took off 1 base at V and 0 bases at J, with 8 bases between the two ends. CDR3: CASSLISSSYNEQFF. CDR3 sequence (DNA): TGCGCCAGCAGCTTGATATCTAGCTCCTACAATGAGCAGTTCTTC.

The chain is built from TRBV6-2 or TRBV6-3 and TRBJ1-5, with 10 positions matching TRBD1. This CDR3 comprises 12 residues. The germline gives CDR1 MNHEY, CDR2 SVGEGT. The junction had 3 bases not matched to a gene; V was cut back by 8 bases and J by 8 bases. The CDR3 sequence: CASGTGVEPQHF. The DNA of the CDR3 is TGTGCCAGCGGGACAGGGGTTGAGCCCCAGCATTTT.

This clonotype was detected a few times. This rearrangement joins TRBV7-3 to TRBJ2-1; 10 bases agree with TRBD1. This CDR3 has 15 residues. Losses at the gene ends were 0 bases for V and 7 bases for J; bases not matched to a gene: 3. Looked up from germline, CDR1 is SGHTA and CDR2 is FQGTGA. Here the CDR3 reads CASSLTRDRGNEQFF. Written as DNA, the CDR3 is TGTGCCAGCAGCTTAACCCGGGACAGGGGAAATGAGCAGTTCTTC. Variable domain in full (rest from reference TRBV7-3 and TRBJ2-1): GAGVSQTPSNKVTEKGKYVELRCDPISGHTALYWYRQSLGQGPEFLIYFQGTGAADDSGLPNDRFFAVRPEGSVSTLKIQRTERGDSAVYLCASSLTRDRGNEQFFGPGTRLTVL.

This clonotype has a count of ten or more. CDR3 residues: CSALEGGWGEQYF. CDR3 nucleotides: TGCAGTGCTTTGGAGGGAGGATGGGGCGAGCAGTACTTC. The chain joins TRBV20-1 to TRBJ2-7; D is perhaps TRBD2 (6 bases). V lost 5 bases and J 6 bases, leaving 17 bases between the germline ends. Germline V gene sequence: CDR1 DFQATT, CDR2 SNEGSKA (reference sequence). The CDR3 length is 13 residues.

The sample holds a few counts of this clonotype. V and J are TRBV15 and TRBJ2-7, with D maybe TRBD2 (6 bases). Germline CDR1 reads LNHNV; CDR2 reads YYDKDF (reference sequence). V was shortened by 0 bases and J by 11 bases, with 14 bases between the two germline ends. CDR3 length: 13 amino acids. CDR3 sequence: CATSREAKTGEYF. CDR3 sequence (DNA): TGTGCCACCAGCAGAGAGGCCAAAACGGGAGAGTACTTC.

J is TRBJ1-5 and V is TRBV3-1; D unclear. This CDR3 has 12 residues. V was trimmed by 1 base and J by 10 bases, leaving 8 bases between them. CDR1 is LGHDT, CDR2 YNNKEL, per germline (reference sequence). The CDR3 loop is CASSQVSFPQHF. CDR3 DNA: TGTGCCAGCAGCCAAGTTAGTTTTCCCCAGCATTTT.

This clonotype was recorded a few times. The chain combines TRBV7-2 with TRBJ1-2; a possible D gene is TRBD1 (5 bases). This CDR3 comprises 13 residues. Trimming removed 6 bases from V and 4 bases from J, with 12 bases in between. The germline V gene encodes CDR1 SGHTA and CDR2 FQGNSA. The CDR3 nucleotides are TGTGCCAGCAGTTCTAGGGGTATCTATGGCTACACCTTC. It yields the protein CASSSRGIYGYTF.

V and J are TRBV23-1 and TRBJ2-5; the D gene is possibly TRBD2 (5 bases). TRBV23-1 is identified as an open reading frame with a role that is uncertain. V gave up 0 bases and J gave up 5 bases, with 10 bases separating them. CDR3 size: 14 residues. The CDR3 bases are TGCGCCAGCAGTCAATCGAGGGTAGGGGAGACCCAGTACTTC. Protein sequence: CASSQSRVGETQYF.

This clonotype was recorded at least ten times. The V gene is TRBV20-1, the J gene TRBJ1-2; a weak D match, TRBD1 (6 bases). Looked up from germline, CDR1 is DFQATT and CDR2 is SNEGSKA (reference sequence). The CDR3 spans 16 residues. Trimming left V 2 bases short and J 7 bases short, with 23 bases between. The chain's CDR3 is CSARPPGQWIRTGYTF. As DNA, the CDR3 is TGCAGTGCTAGACCCCCGGGACAATGGATACGGACTGGCTACACCTTC.

This clonotype was picked up many times. The genes are TRBV7-6 and TRBJ2-5, with D unclear. V was pared by 2 bases and J by 4 bases, with 17 bases between. The germline V gene encodes CDR1 SGHVS and CDR2 FNYEAQ. The CDR3 is 16 residues long. The CDR3 DNA reads as TGTGCCAGCAGCTTAACCCCGCCCGGTAATGGAGAGACCCAGTACTTC. This codes for CASSLTPPGNGETQYF.

In this sample, this clonotype turned up a few times. V and J are TRBV20-1 and TRBJ2-1; 8 positions match TRBD2. The V and J ends lost 1 base and 2 bases, in that order; junction bases with no gene match: 4. Germline V lookup: CDR1 DFQATT, CDR2 SNEGSKA (reference sequence). This CDR3 has 15 amino acids. The CDR3 spells CSARGSSGTYNEQFF. In DNA, the CDR3 is TGCAGTGCTAGAGGAAGTAGCGGGACCTACAATGAGCAGTTCTTC.

The CDR3: CSVGGNEQYF. CDR3 coding DNA: TGCAGCGTTGGAGGGAACGAGCAGTACTTC. The rearrangement joins TRBV29-1 to TRBJ2-7; tentative D call: TRBD2 (5 bases). V was pared by 4 bases and J by 5 bases, with 6 bases between. Germline CDR1 reads SQVTM; CDR2 reads ANQGSEA. CDR3 length: 10 residues.

The chain carries TRBV5-1 and TRBJ2-3; 7 bases are a match to TRBD2. Trimming cost V 3 bases and J 4 bases; bases outside gene matches: 8. Germline CDR1 and CDR2: SGHRS and YFSETQ. The CDR3 totals 15 residues. The CDR3 DNA reads TGCGCCAGCAGCTATGGGAGGGGAGGCCCAGATACGCAGTATTTT. Residues: CASSYGRGGPDTQYF.

V gene TRBV12-3 or TRBV12-4 combines with J gene TRBJ1-6; the D gene is possibly TRBD1 (5 bases). V was cut by 6 bases and J by 7 bases, with 13 bases left in between. The CDR3 is 14 amino acids. In nucleotides, the CDR3 is TGTGCCAGCAGAACCGGGACGGGGAATTCACCCCTCCACTTT. The encoded protein is CASRTGTGNSPLHF.

This clonotype occurred many times. The V call is TRBV20-1, the J call TRBJ1-5; D is unresolved. V shed 0 bases and J shed 7 bases, with 7 bases lying between them. CDR3 length: 12 residues. Germline assignment: CDR1 DFQATT and CDR2 SNEGSKA (reference sequence). Here the CDR3 DNA reads TGCAGTGCTAGAGATTTGGGGCAGCCCCAGCATTTT. Translated, it gives CSARDLGQPQHF.

This clonotype came up a few times. The CDR3 coding sequence is TGCAGCGTGGCTCCGGGACAGGGCACCGGGGAGCTGTTTTTT. This encodes CSVAPGQGTGELFF. The gene calls are TRBV29-1 and TRBJ2-2; 9 nucleotides line up with TRBD1. This CDR3 spans 14 amino acids. CDR1 and CDR2 from the germline V gene are SQVTM and ANQGSEA. With 6 bases clipped from V and 4 bases from J, the junction kept 6 bases outside the gene matches.

The sample holds many counts of this clonotype. The gene calls are TRBV29-1 and TRBJ2-3; the match to TRBD2 covers 10 bases. Germline CDR1 reads SQVTM; CDR2 reads ANQGSEA. Trimming cost V 4 bases and J 4 bases; bases outside gene matches: 2. CDR3 length: 13 amino acids. CDR3 in amino acids: CSVGAGGADTQYF. CDR3 sequence (DNA): TGCAGCGTTGGAGCGGGAGGGGCAGATACGCAGTATTTT.

This clonotype was observed a few times. V gene TRBV6-2 or TRBV6-3 combines with J gene TRBJ2-1, with a tentative D call TRBD1 (6 bases). Trimming removed 7 bases at V and 4 bases at J, with 26 bases between. CDR3 length: 18 residues. In germline, CDR1 is MNHEY, CDR2 SVGEGT. The CDR3 DNA sequence: TGTGCCAGCATTCCACAGGGCAAAATCCCTTCTCCTTACAATGAGCAGTTCTTC. It yields the protein CASIPQGKIPSPYNEQFF.

The sample holds a few counts of this clonotype. The J gene is TRBJ2-3, the V gene TRBV20-1; tentative D call: TRBD2 (6 bases). V lost 5 bases and J lost 6, with 15 bases in between. The CDR3 extends over 13 amino acids. The germline V gene has CDR1 DFQATT and CDR2 SNEGSKA (reference sequence). The CDR3 loop is CSASGEGPDTQYF. Here the CDR3 DNA reads TGCAGTGCTTCGGGAGAGGGCCCCGATACGCAGTATTTT.

The rearrangement links TRBV7-9 to TRBJ2-1; possible D gene TRBD2, 5 bases. Per germline, CDR1 SEHNR and CDR2 FQNEAQ (reference sequence). This CDR3 region has 15 residues. The germline V and J ends were trimmed by 3 bases and 6 bases, with 15 bases remaining between them. CDR3 residues: CASSLGDTWSNEQFF. The CDR3 DNA sequence: TGTGCCAGCAGCTTGGGAGATACGTGGTCCAATGAGCAGTTCTTC.